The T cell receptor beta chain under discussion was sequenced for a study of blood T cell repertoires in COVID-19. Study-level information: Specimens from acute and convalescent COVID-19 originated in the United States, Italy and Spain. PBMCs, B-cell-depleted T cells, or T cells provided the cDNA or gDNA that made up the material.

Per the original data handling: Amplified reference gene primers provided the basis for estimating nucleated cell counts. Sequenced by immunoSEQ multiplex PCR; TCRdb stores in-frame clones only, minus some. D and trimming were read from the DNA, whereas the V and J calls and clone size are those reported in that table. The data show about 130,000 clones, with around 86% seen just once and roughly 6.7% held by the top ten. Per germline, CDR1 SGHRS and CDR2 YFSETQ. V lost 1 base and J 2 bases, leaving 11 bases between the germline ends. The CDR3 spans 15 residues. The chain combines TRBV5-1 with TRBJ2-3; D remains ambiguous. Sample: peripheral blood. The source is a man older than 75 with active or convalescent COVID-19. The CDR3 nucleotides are TGCGCCAGCAGCTTGACAGCCCTATACACAGATACGCAGTATTTT. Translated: CASSLTALYTDTQYF.